The 3 T cell receptor beta chains reported below all come from one sample, sequenced in a study of blood T cell repertoires in COVID-19 (dated by TCRdb to about 2020). The library was built by means of the immunoSEQ multiplex PCR assay. Not all clones reach the TCRdb copy of this immuneACCESS table, which keeps in-frame sequences only. Checked studies attribute under half of the gap to unresolved V genes and leave the rest unexplained. The sample yields 400,000 to 450,000 clones; 90% were counted once. About 0.6% of the sample belongs to the ten largest clones. The sequencing sample was made of PBMCs or T cells enriched from blood (not recorded which). All receptors come from a man aged 18 to 35 who had recovered from COVID-19.

The rearrangement uses TRBV27 and TRBJ1-2; 7 bases match TRBD1. The J segment lost 3 bases and the V segment lost 7 bases, leaving 5 bases of the junction unmatched. Germline V gene sequence: CDR1 MNHEY, CDR2 SMNVEV (reference sequence). CDR3 size: 13 residues. CDR3 DNA sequence: TGTGCCAGCACCATGGACAGGCACTATGGCTACACCTTC. Translating gives CASTMDRHYGYTF.

The chain carries TRBV9 and TRBJ1-1; D possibly corresponds to TRBD1 (5 bases). CDR1 is SGDLS and CDR2 is YYNGEE in the germline V gene. This CDR3 is built from 15 residues. V lost 0 bases and J 0 bases, leaving 9 bases between the germline ends. The CDR3 here is CASSVEPGLNTEAFF. The CDR3 DNA is TGTGCCAGCAGCGTAGAACCAGGGTTGAACACTGAAGCTTTCTTT.

V and J are TRBV4-1 and TRBJ1-1; possible D gene TRBD1, 6 bases. With 3 bases removed from V and 5 bases from J, the gap between germline ends came to 19 bases. The germline V gene encodes CDR1 MGHRA and CDR2 YSYEKL. The CDR3 length is 16 residues. CDR3 protein: CASSQEKGGGRTEAFF. The CDR3 DNA sequence: TGCGCCAGCAGCCAGGAAAAGGGAGGGGGAAGGACTGAAGCTTTCTTT.